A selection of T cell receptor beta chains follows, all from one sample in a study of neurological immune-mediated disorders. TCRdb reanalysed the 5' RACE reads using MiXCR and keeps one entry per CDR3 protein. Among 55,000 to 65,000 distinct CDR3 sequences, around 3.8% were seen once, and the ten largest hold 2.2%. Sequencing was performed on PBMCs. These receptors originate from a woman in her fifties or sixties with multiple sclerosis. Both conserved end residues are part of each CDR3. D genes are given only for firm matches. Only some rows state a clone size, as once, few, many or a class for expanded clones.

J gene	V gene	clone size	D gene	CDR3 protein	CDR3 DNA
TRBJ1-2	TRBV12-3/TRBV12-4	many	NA	CASSPRTHRTNGYTF	TGTGCCAGCAGCCCAAGGACCCACCGCACCAATGGCTACACCTTC
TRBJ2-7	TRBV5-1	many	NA	CASSLGGRSSYEQYF	TGCGCCAGCAGCTTAGGAGGGAGGAGCTCCTACGAGCAGTACTTC
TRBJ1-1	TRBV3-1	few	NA	CASSHSPGRTEAFF	TGTGCCAGCAGCCATTCCCCAGGGAGGACTGAAGCTTTCTTT
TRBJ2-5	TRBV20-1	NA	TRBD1	CSAITDRGQETQYF	TGCAGTGCTATTACGGACAGGGGGCAAGAGACCCAGTACTTC
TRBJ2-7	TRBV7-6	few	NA	CASSLSSGPSYEQYF	TGTGCCAGCAGCTTAAGCTCCGGACCCTCCTACGAGCAGTACTTC
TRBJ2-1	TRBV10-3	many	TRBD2	CATRTSGNDEQFF	TGTGCCACTCGGACTAGCGGGAACGATGAGCAGTTCTTC
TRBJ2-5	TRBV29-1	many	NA	CSVEIQSRSTQYF	TGCAGCGTTGAAATTCAGTCACGGAGCACCCAGTACTTC
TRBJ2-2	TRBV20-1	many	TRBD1	CSARDTNRGRVTGELFF	TGCAGTGCTAGAGACACAAACAGGGGGAGAGTAACCGGGGAGCTGTTTTTT
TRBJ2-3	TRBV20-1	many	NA	CSASRVSGGTDTQYF	TGCAGTGCGTCTAGAGTGTCTGGAGGCACAGATACGCAGTATTTT
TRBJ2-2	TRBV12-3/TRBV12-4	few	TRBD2	CASILGLAENTGELFF	TGTGCCAGCATCCTGGGACTAGCGGAGAACACCGGGGAGCTGTTTTTT
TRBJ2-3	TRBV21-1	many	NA	CASSIEADTQYF	TGTGCCAGCAGCATTGAGGCGGATACGCAGTATTTT
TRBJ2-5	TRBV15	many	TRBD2	CATSRVAGTRGSGTGTQYF	TGTGCCACCAGCAGGGTAGCGGGAACACGAGGAAGCGGTACAGGTACCCAGTACTTC
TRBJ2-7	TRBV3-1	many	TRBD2	CASSRLAGGIHEQYF	TGTGCCAGCAGCCGCCTAGCGGGAGGTATCCACGAGCAGTACTTC
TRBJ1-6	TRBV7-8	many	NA	CASSRTGGSNSPLHF	TGTGCCAGCAGCCGCACGGGGGGCTCGAATTCACCCCTCCACTTT
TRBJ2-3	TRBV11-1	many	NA	CASSSLRRYTDTQYF	TGTGCCAGCAGCTCTCTAAGGAGATACACAGATACGCAGTATTTT
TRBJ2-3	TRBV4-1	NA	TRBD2	CASSPLGREVADTQYF	TGCGCCAGCAGCCCCCTTGGGCGGGAGGTAGCGGATACGCAGTATTTT
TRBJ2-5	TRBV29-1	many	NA	CSVEDNRSKETQYF	TGCAGCGTTGAAGATAACAGATCTAAAGAGACCCAGTACTTC
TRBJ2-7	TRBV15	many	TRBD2	CATSRAGGRGEYEQYF	TGTGCCACCAGCAGAGCGGGTGGTCGGGGGGAGTACGAGCAGTACTTC
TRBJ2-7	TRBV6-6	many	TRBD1	CASGTGGSSEQYF	TGTGCCAGCGGGACAGGAGGTAGTTCCGAGCAGTACTTC
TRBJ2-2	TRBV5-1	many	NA	CASTQIPNTGELFF	TGCGCCAGCACCCAGATACCGAACACCGGGGAGCTGTTTTTT
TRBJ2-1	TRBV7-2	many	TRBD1	CASSGAGTGDGEQFF	TGTGCCAGCAGCGGCGCCGGGACAGGGGATGGTGAGCAGTTCTTC
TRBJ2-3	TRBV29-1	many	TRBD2	CSMSASGTDTQYF	TGCAGTATGTCGGCTAGCGGGACAGATACGCAGTATTTT
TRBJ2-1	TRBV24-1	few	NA	CATSAPGWNEQFF	TGTGCCACCAGTGCCCCTGGGTGGAATGAGCAGTTCTTC
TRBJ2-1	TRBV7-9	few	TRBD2	CASSLVSTSGRKFF	TGTGCCAGCAGCTTAGTGTCTACTAGCGGGAGAAAGTTCTTC
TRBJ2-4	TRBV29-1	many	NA	CSGGPQGNNIQYF	TGCAGCGGAGGACCCCAGGGAAATAACATTCAGTACTTC
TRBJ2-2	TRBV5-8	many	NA	CASPGPNTGELFF	TGTGCCAGCCCGGGACCAAACACCGGGGAGCTGTTTTTT
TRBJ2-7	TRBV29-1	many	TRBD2	CSVLAGVEYEQYF	TGCAGCGTCCTAGCGGGAGTTGAATACGAGCAGTACTTC
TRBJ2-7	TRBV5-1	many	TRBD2	CASSLGQGLAGSYEQYF	TGCGCCAGCAGCTTGGGACAGGGACTAGCGGGCTCCTACGAGCAGTACTTC
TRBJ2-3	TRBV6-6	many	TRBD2	CASSYGSGRATDTQYF	TGTGCCAGCAGTTACGGTAGCGGGAGGGCAACAGATACGCAGTATTTT
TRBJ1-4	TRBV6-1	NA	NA	CASKVPQNEKLFF	TGTGCCAGCAAGGTCCCTCAGAATGAAAAACTGTTTTTT
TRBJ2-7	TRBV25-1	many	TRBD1	CASSEYGRGRSYEQYF	TGTGCCAGCAGTGAATATGGTAGGGGGCGTTCTTACGAGCAGTACTTC
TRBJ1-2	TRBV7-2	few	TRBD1	CASSLSGTAGYTF	TGTGCCAGCAGCTTATCCGGGACAGCCGGCTACACCTTC
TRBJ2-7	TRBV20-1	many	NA	CSARAARAYEQYF	TGCAGTGCTAGAGCGGCCAGAGCCTACGAGCAGTACTTC
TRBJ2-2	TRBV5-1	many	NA	CASSLASWGELFF	TGCGCCAGCAGCTTGGCCAGTTGGGGGGAGCTGTTTTTT
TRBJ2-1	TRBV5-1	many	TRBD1	CASSLDRDRVGEQFF	TGCGCCAGCAGCCTTGACCGGGACAGGGTGGGTGAGCAGTTCTTC
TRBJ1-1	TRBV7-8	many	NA	CASTSRIRNTEAFF	TGTGCCAGCACCTCCCGGATAAGGAACACTGAAGCTTTCTTT
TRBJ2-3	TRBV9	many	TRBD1	CASSGPGQSTDTQYF	TGTGCCAGCAGCGGGCCGGGACAGAGCACAGATACGCAGTATTTT
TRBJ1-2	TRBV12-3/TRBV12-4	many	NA	CASSFPRGGSRAGYTF	TGTGCCAGCAGTTTCCCCCGGGGGGGGAGCCGGGCGGGCTACACCTTC
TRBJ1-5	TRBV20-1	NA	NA	CSARDPGNQPQHF	TGCAGTGCTAGAGATCCCGGCAATCAGCCCCAGCATTTT
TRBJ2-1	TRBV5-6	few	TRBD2	CASSLEPLAAGEQFF	TGTGCCAGCAGCCTTGAGCCCCTTGCAGCGGGGGAGCAGTTCTTC
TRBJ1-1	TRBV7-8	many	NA	CASSLGTANTEAFF	TGTGCCAGCAGCTTAGGGACGGCGAACACTGAAGCTTTCTTT
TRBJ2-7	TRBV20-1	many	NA	CSAREGTVSYEQYF	TGCAGTGCTAGAGAAGGGACGGTCTCCTACGAGCAGTACTTC
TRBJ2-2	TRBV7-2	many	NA	CASSPFGGGGTGELFF	TGTGCCAGCAGTCCCTTCGGAGGGGGCGGCACCGGGGAGCTGTTTTTT
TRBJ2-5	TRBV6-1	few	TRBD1	CASTQGETQYF	TGTGCCAGCACACAGGGGGAGACCCAGTACTTC
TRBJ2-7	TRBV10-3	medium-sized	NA	CAISESAYEQYF	TGTGCCATCAGTGAGTCCGCCTACGAGCAGTACTTC
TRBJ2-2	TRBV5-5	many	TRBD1	CASTPDRAYGELFF	TGTGCCAGCACCCCGGACAGGGCGTACGGGGAGCTGTTTTTT
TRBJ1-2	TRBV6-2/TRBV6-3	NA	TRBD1	CASSYRDRADGYTF	TGTGCCAGCAGTTACCGGGACAGGGCGGATGGCTACACCTTC
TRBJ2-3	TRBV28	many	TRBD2	CASSSPRLARAPFSTDTQYF	TGTGCCAGCAGTTCCCCCAGACTAGCGAGAGCTCCCTTTAGCACAGATACGCAGTATTTT